This TCR beta chain originates from a study of cytotoxic CD8 clonotypes in ibrutinib-treated CLL. TCRdb's table, derived via immunoSEQ multiplex PCR, lists solely in-frame clones and lacks some. The sample contains 150,000 or so clones, 76% of which appear only once. V was clipped by 6 bases and J by 0 bases; unmatched bases: 4. This CDR3 has 15 residues. The V gene's germline CDR1 is MNHEY and CDR2 SMNVEV (reference sequence). The sequence was obtained from a human donor with chronic lymphocytic leukemia. Material: PBMCs, obtained after 24 months of ibrutinib treatment. The chain employs TRBV27 and TRBJ2-2, with 7 bases aligning to TRBD2. The CDR3 reads CASRGLAANTGELFF. In DNA, the CDR3 is TGTGCCAGCAGGGGGCTAGCGGCGAACACCGGGGAGCTGTTTTTT.